One and the same sample provided the 14 T cell receptor beta chains below, sequenced in a study of persistence of HIV-infected CD4 T cells. Anti-CD3/anti-CD28 beads served as a nonspecific positive control stimulus. CD4+ T cells upregulating both CD40 ligand and CD69 were sorted as responding cells. This was the immunoSEQ version 4 assay in survey mode. Method: immunoSEQ multiplex PCR; TCRdb's copy keeps in-frame clones and lacks some. The top ten clones hold over 1% of a sample with roughly 45,000 clones, around 89% of them seen once. These receptors lack a known antigen. The starting material was CD4+ T cells sorted from PBMCs after approximately 20-hour stimulation, obtained from a patient who received antiretroviral therapy. The receptor source for this set is an adult man with HIV who was CMV-seropositive.

The J gene is TRBJ2-7, the V gene TRBV7-6; D is unclear. The length of the CDR3 is 17 residues. V lost 1 base to trimming and J lost 0 bases, with 16 bases between them. The germline V gene has CDR1 SGHVS and CDR2 FNYEAQ. CDR3 coding DNA: TGTGCCAGCAGCTTAGGGGCCGGACCGGCGAGCTCCTACGAGCAGTACTTC. Its protein product is CASSLGAGPASSYEQYF.

The chain recombines TRBV18 with TRBJ2-1, with 8 bases identical to TRBD1. The germline V gene has CDR1 KGHSH and CDR2 LQKENI. J was trimmed by 16 bases and V by 0 bases; bases with no gene match: 8. The CDR3 is 13 amino acids. The CDR3 bases are TGTGCCAGCTCACCACCGGGAGGACAGGGATACTTCTTC. Translating gives CASSPPGGQGYFF.

The rearrangement uses TRBV27 and TRBJ2-1, with D unresolved. The germline gives CDR1 MNHEY, CDR2 SMNVEV (reference sequence). The CDR3 has 13 residues. V gave up 10 bases and J gave up 6 bases, with 16 bases separating them. The CDR3 DNA sequence: TGTGCCACCGAATCCCTGATATCCAATGAGCAGTTCTTC. It is translated as CATESLISNEQFF.

This chain connects TRBV3-1 (or the pseudogene TRBV3-2) to TRBJ1-6; possibly TRBD1 for D (6 bases). CDR1 and CDR2 (germline): LGHDT, YNNKEL (reference sequence). This CDR3 region has 15 residues. The V end was cut by 5 bases, the J end by 0 bases, with 8 bases between. The CDR3: CASSAGDSYNSPLHF. CDR3 coding DNA: TGTGCCAGCAGCGCAGGGGACTCCTATAATTCACCCCTCCACTTT.

The V gene is TRBV5-6, the J gene TRBJ1-1; tentatively, D is TRBD1 (5 bases). This CDR3 is built from 14 residues. Trimming took off 4 bases at V and 0 bases at J, with 10 bases between the two ends. Per germline, CDR1 SGHDT and CDR2 YYEEEE. The CDR3 nucleotides are TGTGCCAGCAGCCTCGACAGTATGAACACTGAAGCTTTCTTT. It encodes CASSLDSMNTEAFF.

The J gene is TRBJ2-3, the V gene TRBV5-4, with D perhaps matching TRBD2 (6 bases). The CDR3 length is 15 residues. Germline CDR1 reads SGHNT; CDR2 reads YYREEE (reference sequence). Trimming cost V 4 bases and J 8 bases, with 20 bases left between them. CDR3 protein: CASSQGGTPQVTQYF. In nucleotides, the CDR3 is TGTGCCAGCAGCCAAGGCGGGACGCCCCAGGTTACGCAGTATTTT.

The chain links TRBV15 to TRBJ1-1; TRBD1 is a possible D gene (6 bases). Germline assignment: CDR1 LNHNV and CDR2 YYDKDF (reference sequence). This CDR3 is 16 amino acids long. V lost 1 base and J lost 1, with 13 bases in between. The CDR3 nucleotides read TGTGCCACCAGCAGAGGAGGGGGGGCCCCGAACACTGAAGCTTTCTTT. Translated, it gives CATSRGGGAPNTEAFF.

This clone has only one observation. J is TRBJ2-1 and V is TRBV9; D is unclear. The CDR3 contains 15 residues. V lost 0 bases, J lost 4 bases, and 11 bases lay in between. The germline V gene encodes CDR1 SGDLS and CDR2 YYNGEE. As DNA, the CDR3 is TGTGCCAGCAGCGTAGCCGGGCGGATGTACAATGAGCAGTTCTTC. Its protein is CASSVAGRMYNEQFF. The full variable domain, with the rest looked up from reference TRBV9 and TRBJ2-1, is DSGVTQTPKHLITATGQRVTLRCSPRSGDLSVYWYQQSLDQGLQFLIQYYNGEERAKGNILERFSAQQFPDLHSELNLSSLELGDSALYFCASSVAGRMYNEQFFGPGTRLTVL.

The chain uses TRBV12-5 and TRBJ2-7; TRBD2 matches 7 bases. Trimming at V came to 2 bases and at J to 3 bases, leaving 10 bases not matched to a gene. The CDR3 is made up of 16 amino acids. Germline CDR1 and CDR2: LGHNT and FRNRAP. CDR3: CASGLRPGGGGYEQYF. In nucleotides, the CDR3 is TGTGCTAGTGGTTTGCGACCCGGTGGGGGGGGCTACGAGCAGTACTTC.

V usage is TRBV7-9 and J usage is TRBJ1-6; D remains unclear. Germline lookup yields CDR1 SEHNR and CDR2 FQNEAQ (reference sequence). This CDR3 is built from 17 residues. Trimming removed 5 bases at V and 0 bases at J, with 14 bases between. The CDR3 DNA sequence: TGTGCCAGCAGCCCCCTCGGGGATAGCTCCTATAATTCACCCCTCCACTTT. Amino acid sequence: CASSPLGDSSYNSPLHF. The full variable domain, rest sourced from reference TRBV7-9 and TRBJ1-6, is DTGVSQNPRHKITKRGQNVTFRCDPISEHNRLYWYRQTLGQGPEFLTYFQNEAQLEKSRLLSDRFSAERPKGSFSTLEIQRTEQGDSAMYLCASSPLGDSSYNSPLHFGNGTRLTVT.

J is TRBJ2-7 and V is TRBV27, with 9 bases lining up with TRBD1. V trimming: 2 bases; J trimming: 1 base; junction bases outside the gene matches: 3. The germline CDR1 and CDR2 sequences are MNHEY and SMNVEV (reference sequence). The CDR3 is 15 residues long. In nucleotides, the CDR3 is TGTGCCAGCAGTTTAGAGGGACAGGGATCCTACGAGCAGTACTTC. Amino acids: CASSLEGQGSYEQYF.

This clone occurred a few times. V is TRBV3-1 (or the pseudogene TRBV3-2) and J is TRBJ2-1; D call uncertain. This CDR3 comprises 13 residues. From germline, CDR1 is LGHDT and CDR2 YNNKEL (reference sequence). V was trimmed by 1 base and J by 10 bases, leaving 11 bases between them. The CDR3 DNA reads TGTGCCAGCAGCCAAGGAACCAGTTGGGAGCAGTTCTTC. The encoded protein is CASSQGTSWEQFF.

The chain employs TRBV19 and TRBJ2-2; D gene unclear. In germline, CDR1 is LNHDA, CDR2 SQIVND (reference sequence). This CDR3 has 16 amino acids. V lost 4 bases and J 0 bases, leaving 12 bases between the germline ends. The CDR3 is CASSRTTTANTGELFF. CDR3 coding DNA: TGTGCCAGTAGTAGGACGACGACCGCGAACACCGGGGAGCTGTTTTTT.

The CDR3: CASSQDPRSTYEQYF. The CDR3 nucleotides read TGTGCCAGCAGCCAAGATCCCCGCAGTACCTACGAGCAGTACTTC. The chain joins TRBV4-2 to TRBJ2-7; D remains ambiguous. V was shortened by 0 bases and J by 2 bases, with 11 bases between the two germline ends. This CDR3 spans 15 amino acids. CDR1 is LGHNA and CDR2 is YNFKEQ in the germline V gene.